This TCR beta chain derives from a study of T cells in Graves' hyperthyroidism and ophthalmopathy. This clonotype was observed a handful of times. Patients showing uncontrolled infection, other autoimmune disease, pregnancy or lactation were ineligible. Researchers took RNA transcripts and amplified the TCR beta CDR3 regions from them. Using the HTBI primer set, a first-round RT-PCR was run on the TCR CDR3. TCRdb fed the multiplex PCR reads into MiXCR, producing one record per CDR3 protein. The table shows some 740,000 distinct CDR3 sequences, with 12% to 15% occurring only once. J gave up 6 bases and V 5 bases, and 10 bases lay outside the gene matches. The germline gives CDR1 MNHNS, CDR2 SASEGT. CDR3 length: 15 residues.

The V gene is TRBV6-1, the J gene TRBJ2-1, with 7 positions matching TRBD2. Source material: blood. The sequence came from a woman aged 18-35 years with Graves' hyperthyroidism. The CDR3 sequence is CASSQDLAALNEQFF. In DNA form, the CDR3 reads TGTGCCAGCAGTCAAGATCTAGCGGCCCTCAATGAGCAGTTCTTC.